Listed here is a single T cell receptor (beta chain). Template switching (which added a universal primer site) was used, and cDNA carried unique molecular identifiers. TCRdb independently ran MiXCR on the 5' RACE reads; one entry per CDR3 protein. The top ten clones hold 0.98% of a sample with around 680,000 distinct CDR3 sequences, over 8.5% of them seen once. The sample comes from a study of identical twins. Germline V gene lookup returns CDR1 MDHEN and CDR2 SYDVKM. V trimming: 5 bases; J trimming: 4 bases; junction bases outside the gene matches: 6. This CDR3 has 15 amino acids. These data also featured in a second study, about yellow fever vaccine responses in identical twins.

This clonotype was obtained from a woman in her late teens or twenties in good health. This rearrangement joins TRBV28 to TRBJ2-7; 12 bases are a match to TRBD1. Sequencing was performed on PBMCs. In DNA form, the CDR3 reads TGTGCCAGCAGTCCAGCGGGACAGGGGGCTTACGAGCAGTACTTC. It encodes CASSPAGQGAYEQYF.